The 9 T cell receptor beta chains listed next were all sequenced from one sample in a study of early T cells in non-severe SARS-CoV-2 infection. Using its own MiXCR run on the 5' RACE reads, TCRdb lists one record per CDR3 protein. The data contain approximately 110,000 distinct CDR3 sequences, around 14% of them singletons. Sequenced: whole blood. The receptor set was obtained from an adult who was a healthcare worker with PCR-confirmed SARS-CoV-2 infection or an uninfected control (not recorded which).

The chain employs TRBV18 and TRBJ1-5; unclear D gene. The germline V and J ends were trimmed by 3 bases and 3 bases, with 9 bases remaining between them. CDR1 KGHSH and CDR2 LQKENI come from the germline V gene. The CDR3 is 14 residues long. The CDR3 DNA follows: TGTGCCAGCTCACCCCCAGGACCCAATCAGCCCCAGCATTTT. This gives the protein CASSPPGPNQPQHF.

There are a few counts of this clonotype. The chain carries TRBV3-1 and TRBJ2-2; no clear D. This CDR3 comprises 13 residues. V lost 4 bases and J 8 bases, leaving 11 bases between the germline ends. Germline V gene data show CDR1 as LGHDT and CDR2 as YNNKEL (reference sequence). This CDR3 reads CASSLLSAGELFF. The CDR3 nucleotides are TGTGCCAGCAGCCTCCTTTCGGCGGGGGAGCTGTTTTTT.

V usage is TRBV25-1 and J usage is TRBJ2-2; D is perhaps TRBD2 (6 bases). The CDR3 has 15 residues. Germline CDR1 MGHDK, CDR2 SYGVNS. The V end lost 4 bases, the J end lost 7 bases, and 16 bases lay between the germline ends. CDR3 sequence reads: CASSAPGLGGGELFF. The CDR3 coding sequence is TGTGCCAGCAGTGCTCCGGGACTGGGGGGCGGGGAGCTGTTTTTT.

This clonotype was counted many times. This chain connects TRBV6-6 to TRBJ2-7, with D maybe TRBD2 (5 bases). Germline V gene sequence: CDR1 MNHNY, CDR2 SVGAGI (reference sequence). Trimming cost V 2 bases and J 0 bases, with 11 bases left between them. This CDR3 region has 15 residues. DNA for the CDR3: TGTGCCAGCAGTTACACCCGGGATAGCTCCTACGAGCAGTACTTC. This gives the protein CASSYTRDSSYEQYF.

This clonotype came up a few times. V usage is TRBV7-8 and J usage is TRBJ2-3; 13 nucleotides match TRBD2. Germline lookup yields CDR1 SGHVS and CDR2 FQNEAQ. Trimming removed 5 bases from V and 3 bases from J; junction bases left unmatched: 14. CDR3 length: 19 amino acids. Here the CDR3 reads CASSPPSIGLAGDTDTQYF. As DNA, the CDR3 is TGTGCCAGCAGCCCTCCATCTATCGGACTAGCGGGGGATACAGATACGCAGTATTTT.

The chain has TRBV5-1 and TRBJ1-1; 9 positions match TRBD1. Trimming at V came to 0 bases and at J to 4 bases, leaving 4 bases not matched to a gene. The CDR3 covers 15 residues. Germline V gives CDR1 SGHRS, CDR2 YFSETQ. The CDR3 DNA follows: TGCGCCAGCAGCTTGGCGGTGACAGGGGGCACTGAAGCTTTCTTT. This gives the protein CASSLAVTGGTEAFF.

This clonotype was picked up a small number of times. The chain recombines TRBV7-2 with TRBJ2-5; TRBD2 agrees at 12 bases. The length of the CDR3 is 16 residues. J lost 5 bases, V lost 1 base, and 5 bases had no gene match. The germline V gene has CDR1 SGHTA and CDR2 FQGNSA. CDR3 sequence: CASSLGLAGGVETQYF. CDR3 DNA sequence: TGTGCCAGCAGCTTAGGCCTAGCGGGGGGGGTGGAGACCCAGTACTTC.

The V call is TRBV10-3, the J call TRBJ1-4, with D possibly being TRBD1 (5 bases). V shed 2 bases and J shed 7 bases, with 11 bases lying between them. Looked up from germline, CDR1 is ENHRY and CDR2 is SYGVKD. There are 14 residues in the CDR3. As DNA, the CDR3 is TGTGCCATCAGTGAGAGGGGTTTCGGTGAAAAACTGTTTTTT. It encodes CAISERGFGEKLFF.

This chain uses TRBV12-3 or TRBV12-4 with TRBJ1-2; D is unclear. The CDR3 runs 15 residues. Trimming removed 7 bases at V and 7 bases at J, with 22 bases between. CDR3 nucleotide sequence: TGTGCCAGCACCAATCTCAGGACGGGCCTTGGTGGCTACACCTTC. Its protein product is CASTNLRTGLGGYTF.